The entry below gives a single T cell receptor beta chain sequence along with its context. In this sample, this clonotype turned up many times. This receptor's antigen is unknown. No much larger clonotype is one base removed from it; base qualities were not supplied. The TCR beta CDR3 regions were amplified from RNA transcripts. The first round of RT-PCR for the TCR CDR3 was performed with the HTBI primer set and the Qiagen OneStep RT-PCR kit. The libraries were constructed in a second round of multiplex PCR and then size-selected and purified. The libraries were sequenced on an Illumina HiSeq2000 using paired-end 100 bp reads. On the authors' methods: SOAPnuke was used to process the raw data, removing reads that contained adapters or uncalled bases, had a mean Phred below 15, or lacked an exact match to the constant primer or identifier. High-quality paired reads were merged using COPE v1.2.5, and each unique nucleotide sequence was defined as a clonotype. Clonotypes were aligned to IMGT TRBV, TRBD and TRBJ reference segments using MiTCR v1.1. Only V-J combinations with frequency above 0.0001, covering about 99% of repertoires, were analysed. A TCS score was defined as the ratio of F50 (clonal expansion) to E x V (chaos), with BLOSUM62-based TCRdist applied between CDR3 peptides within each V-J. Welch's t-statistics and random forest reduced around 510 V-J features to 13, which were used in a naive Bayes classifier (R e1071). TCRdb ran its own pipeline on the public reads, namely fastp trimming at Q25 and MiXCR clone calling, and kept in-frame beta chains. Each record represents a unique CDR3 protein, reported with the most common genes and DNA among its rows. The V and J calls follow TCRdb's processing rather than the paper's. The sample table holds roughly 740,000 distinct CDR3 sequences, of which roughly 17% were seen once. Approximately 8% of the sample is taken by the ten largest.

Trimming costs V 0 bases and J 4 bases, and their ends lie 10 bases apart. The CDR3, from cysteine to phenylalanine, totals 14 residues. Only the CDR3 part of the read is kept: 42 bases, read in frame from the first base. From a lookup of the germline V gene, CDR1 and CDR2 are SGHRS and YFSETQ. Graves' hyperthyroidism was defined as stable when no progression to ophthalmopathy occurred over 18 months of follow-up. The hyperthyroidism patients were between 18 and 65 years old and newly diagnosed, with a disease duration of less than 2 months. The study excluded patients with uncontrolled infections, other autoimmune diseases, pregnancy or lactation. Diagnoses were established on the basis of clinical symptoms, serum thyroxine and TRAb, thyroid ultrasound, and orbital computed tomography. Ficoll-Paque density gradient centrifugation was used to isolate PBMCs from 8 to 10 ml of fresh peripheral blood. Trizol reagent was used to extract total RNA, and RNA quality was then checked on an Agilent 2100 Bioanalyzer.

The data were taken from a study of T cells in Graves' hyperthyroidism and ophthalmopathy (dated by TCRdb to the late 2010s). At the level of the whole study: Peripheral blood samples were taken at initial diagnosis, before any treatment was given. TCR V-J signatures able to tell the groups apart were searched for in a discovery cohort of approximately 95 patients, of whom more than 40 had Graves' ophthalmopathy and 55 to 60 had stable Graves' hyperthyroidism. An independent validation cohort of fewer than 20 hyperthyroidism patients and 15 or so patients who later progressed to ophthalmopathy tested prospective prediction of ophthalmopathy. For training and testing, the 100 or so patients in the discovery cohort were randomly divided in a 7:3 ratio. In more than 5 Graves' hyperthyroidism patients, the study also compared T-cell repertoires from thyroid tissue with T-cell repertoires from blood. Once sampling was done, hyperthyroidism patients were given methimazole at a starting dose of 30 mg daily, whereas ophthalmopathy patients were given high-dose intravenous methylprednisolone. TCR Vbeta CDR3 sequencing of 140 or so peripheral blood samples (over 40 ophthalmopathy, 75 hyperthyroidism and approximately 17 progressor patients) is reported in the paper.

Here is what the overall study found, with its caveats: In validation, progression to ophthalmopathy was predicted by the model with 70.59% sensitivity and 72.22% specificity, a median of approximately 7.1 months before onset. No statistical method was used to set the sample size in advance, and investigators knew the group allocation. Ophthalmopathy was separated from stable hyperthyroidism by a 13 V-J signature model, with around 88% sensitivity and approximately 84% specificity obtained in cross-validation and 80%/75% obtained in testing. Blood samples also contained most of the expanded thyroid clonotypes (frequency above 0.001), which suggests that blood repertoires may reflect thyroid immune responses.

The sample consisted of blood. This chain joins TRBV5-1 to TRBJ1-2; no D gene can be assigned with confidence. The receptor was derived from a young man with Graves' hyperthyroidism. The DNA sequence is TGCGCCAGCAGCTTGGAACCGAGTAGCTATGGCTACACCTTC. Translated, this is CASSLEPSSYGYTF.